This T cell receptor beta chain appears in the sequencing data of a study of blood T cell repertoires in COVID-19. Background on the study: COVID-19 samples collected from the United States, Italy and Spain covered acute and convalescent phases. The analysed material was cDNA or gDNA that came from T cells, B-cell-depleted T cells, or PBMCs.

Some clones are missing from TCRdb's copy, which holds only in-frame ones; the method was immunoSEQ multiplex PCR. Among around 310,000 clones listed, 85% to 90% were seen once. For recovered donors of Cohort 3, there were two negative PCRs, clearance, or symptom resolution. The CDR3 sequence is 18 residues long. Germline CDR1 SGDLS, CDR2 YYNGEE. V trimming: 3 bases; J trimming: 0 bases; junction bases outside the gene matches: 7. The source is a woman aged 25 to 39 who had recovered from COVID-19. The rearrangement links TRBV9 to TRBJ2-3, with 13 bases lining up with TRBD2. The sample consisted of PBMCs or T cells enriched from blood (not recorded which). The CDR3 spells CASSERTSGGHSTDTQYF. CDR3 DNA: TGTGCCAGCAGCGAACGGACTAGCGGGGGCCACAGCACAGATACGCAGTATTTT.